The subject of this entry is one T cell receptor (beta chain). Cohorts were determined from participant-reported clinical history. Clones were sequenced by immunoSEQ multiplex PCR, and TCRdb holds only the in-frame ones, with some missing. Among approximately 260,000 clones, 80% to 90% were seen once, and the ten largest hold about 7%. The entry originates in a study of blood T cell repertoires in COVID-19. The V gene lost 5 bases and the J gene lost 0 bases, with 5 bases spanning the gap. The CDR3 extends over 13 amino acids. The V gene's germline CDR1 is SNHLY and CDR2 FYNNEI. This receptor was taken from a woman aged 45-65 years who had been exposed to COVID-19. The sequenced sample consisted of PBMCs or T cells enriched from blood (not recorded which). V usage is TRBV2 and J usage is TRBJ1-3; D remains ambiguous. The CDR3 loop reads CASSTHSGNTIYF. The DNA for the CDR3 is TGTGCCAGCAGTACACACTCTGGAAACACCATATATTTT. The full variable domain, rest sourced from reference TRBV2 and TRBJ1-3, is EPEVTQTPSHQVTQMGQEVILRCVPISNHLYFYWYRQILGQKVEFLVSFYNNEISEKSEIFDDQFSVERPDGSNFTLKIRSTKLEDSAMYFCASSTHSGNTIYFGEGSWLTVV.